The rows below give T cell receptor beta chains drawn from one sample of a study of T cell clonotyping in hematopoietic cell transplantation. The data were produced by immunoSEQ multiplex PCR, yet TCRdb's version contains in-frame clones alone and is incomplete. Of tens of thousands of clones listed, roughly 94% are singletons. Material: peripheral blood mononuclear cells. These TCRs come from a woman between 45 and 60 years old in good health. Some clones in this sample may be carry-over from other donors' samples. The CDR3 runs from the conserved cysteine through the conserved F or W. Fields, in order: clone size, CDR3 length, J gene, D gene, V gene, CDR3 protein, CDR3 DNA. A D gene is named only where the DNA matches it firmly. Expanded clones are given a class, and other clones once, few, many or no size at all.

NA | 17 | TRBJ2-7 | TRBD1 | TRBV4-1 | CASSQEGGTGVSYEQYF | TGCGCCAGCAGCCAAGAGGGAGGGACAGGGGTTTCCTACGAGCAGTACTTC
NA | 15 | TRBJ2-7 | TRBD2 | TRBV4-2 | CASSQDSGGAYEQYF | TGTGCCAGCAGCCAAGATAGCGGGGGGGCCTACGAGCAGTACTTC
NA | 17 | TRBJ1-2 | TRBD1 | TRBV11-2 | CASSLMATGTGYYGYTF | TGTGCCAGCAGCTTAATGGCCACGGGGACAGGTTACTATGGCTACACCTTC
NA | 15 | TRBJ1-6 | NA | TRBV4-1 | CASSQDVQGGSPLHF | TGCGCCAGCAGCCAAGATGTGCAGGGAGGTTCACCCCTCCACTTT
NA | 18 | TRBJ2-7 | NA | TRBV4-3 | CASSQNFGGAGESYEQYF | TGCGCCAGCAGCCAAAATTTCGGTGGGGCGGGTGAATCCTACGAGCAGTACTTC
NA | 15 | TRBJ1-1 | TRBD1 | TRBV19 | CASSITGTGRTEAFF | TGTGCCAGTAGTATAACTGGGACAGGGAGGACTGAAGCTTTCTTT
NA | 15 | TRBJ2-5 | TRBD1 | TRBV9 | CASTQGQGHQETQYF | TGTGCCAGCACCCAGGGACAGGGACACCAAGAGACCCAGTACTTC
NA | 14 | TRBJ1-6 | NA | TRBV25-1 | CASRGISYNSPLHF | TGTGCCAGCAGAGGGATCTCCTATAATTCACCCCTCCACTTT
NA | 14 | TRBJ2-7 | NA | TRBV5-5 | CASSLGDGTYEQYF | TGTGCCAGCAGCTTGGGGGACGGGACCTACGAGCAGTACTTC
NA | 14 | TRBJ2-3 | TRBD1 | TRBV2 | CASSEQGAEDTQYF | TGTGCCAGCAGTGAGCAGGGGGCCGAGGATACGCAGTATTTT
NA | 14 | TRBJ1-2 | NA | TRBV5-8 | CASSQQGWNYGYTF | TGTGCCAGCAGCCAACAGGGCTGGAACTATGGCTACACCTTC
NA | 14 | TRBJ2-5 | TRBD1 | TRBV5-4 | CASSLRQGEETQYF | TGTGCCAGCAGCTTACGGCAGGGGGAGGAGACCCAGTACTTC
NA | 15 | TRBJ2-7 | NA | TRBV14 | CASSESIGVLYEQYF | TGTGCCAGCAGCGAATCGATCGGGGTTCTCTACGAGCAGTACTTC
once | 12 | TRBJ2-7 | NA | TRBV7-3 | CASSSWGTGQYF | TGTGCCAGCAGCTCTTGGGGGACGGGGCAGTACTTC
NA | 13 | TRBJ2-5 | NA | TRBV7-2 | CASRSSGWETQYF | TGTGCCAGCAGGAGTTCAGGTTGGGAGACCCAGTACTTC
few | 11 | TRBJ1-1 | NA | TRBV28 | CASSFTGEAFF | TGTGCCAGCAGTTTCACAGGGGAAGCTTTCTTT
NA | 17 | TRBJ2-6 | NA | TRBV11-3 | CASSLGGLGSGANVLTF | TGTGCCAGCAGCTTAGGGGGACTCGGTTCTGGGGCCAACGTCCTGACTTTC
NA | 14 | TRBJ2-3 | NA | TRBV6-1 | CATSHRQGIDTQYF | TGTGCCACCTCCCATCGGCAGGGTATAGATACGCAGTATTTT
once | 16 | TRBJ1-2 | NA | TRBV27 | CASSLSHEEGYYGYTF | TGTGCCAGCAGTTTATCGCATGAAGAGGGGTACTATGGCTACACCTTC
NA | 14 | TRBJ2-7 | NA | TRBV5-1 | CASSFTPTTYEQYF | TGCGCCAGCAGCTTTACCCCTACTACCTACGAGCAGTACTTC
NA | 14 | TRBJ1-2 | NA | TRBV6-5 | CASSSHRRDTSYTF | TGTGCCAGCAGTTCACACCGCCGGGACACCAGCTACACCTTC
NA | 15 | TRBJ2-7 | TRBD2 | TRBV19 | CASSTGLAETYEQYF | TGTGCCAGTAGTACCGGACTAGCAGAGACCTACGAGCAGTACTTC
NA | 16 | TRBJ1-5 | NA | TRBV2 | CASSEFGTEFNQPQHF | TGTGCCAGCAGTGAATTTGGGACGGAGTTTAATCAGCCCCAGCATTTT
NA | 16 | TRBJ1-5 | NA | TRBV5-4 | CASSLGPPDSNQPQHF | TGTGCCAGCAGCTTGGGGCCGCCGGATAGCAATCAGCCCCAGCATTTT
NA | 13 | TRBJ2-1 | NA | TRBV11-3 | CASSLVRYNEQFF | TGTGCCAGCAGCTTAGTCAGGTACAATGAGCAGTTCTTC
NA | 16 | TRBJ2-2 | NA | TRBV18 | CASSPAGEVGAGELFF | TGTGCCAGCTCACCAGCAGGTGAAGTGGGCGCCGGGGAGCTGTTTTTT
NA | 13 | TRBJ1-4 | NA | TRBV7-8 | CASGRGIFEKLFF | TGTGCCAGCGGCAGGGGAATCTTTGAAAAACTGTTTTTT
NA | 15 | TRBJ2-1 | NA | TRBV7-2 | CASSPGRYSYNEQFF | TGTGCCAGCAGCCCGGGACGGTACTCCTACAATGAGCAGTTCTTC